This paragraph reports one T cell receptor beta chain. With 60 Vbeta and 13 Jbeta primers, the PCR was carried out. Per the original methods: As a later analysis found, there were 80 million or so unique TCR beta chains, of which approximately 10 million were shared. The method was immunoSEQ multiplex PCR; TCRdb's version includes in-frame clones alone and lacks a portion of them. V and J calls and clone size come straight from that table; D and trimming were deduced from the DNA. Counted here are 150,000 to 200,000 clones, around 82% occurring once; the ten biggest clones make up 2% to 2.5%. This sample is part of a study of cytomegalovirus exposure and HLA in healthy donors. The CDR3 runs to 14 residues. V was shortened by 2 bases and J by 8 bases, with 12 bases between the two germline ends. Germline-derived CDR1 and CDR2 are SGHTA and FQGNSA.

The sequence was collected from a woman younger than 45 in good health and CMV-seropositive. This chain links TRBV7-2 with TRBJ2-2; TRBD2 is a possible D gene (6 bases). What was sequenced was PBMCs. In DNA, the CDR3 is TGTGCCAGCAGCTTATTGGTCGGGGGAGGGGAGCTGTTTTTT. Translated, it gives CASSLLVGGGELFF.